The present entry profiles one T cell receptor (beta chain) with its context. This sample is drawn from a study of technical replicates of blood from a few donors. Trimming pared 4 bases from V and 1 base from J, leaving 8 bases between. The CDR3 runs to 15 residues. Germline-derived CDR1 and CDR2 are KGHSH and LQKENI. Here immunoSEQ multiplex PCR was the method, and the copy in TCRdb shows in-frame clones only, minus some. The sample lists about 76,000 clones, approximately 96% occurring once. Sequenced sample: T cells isolated from PBMCs. This TCR was sampled from a human donor in good health. This chain links TRBV18 with TRBJ2-6, with no clear D. This chain's CDR3 is CASSLSPSGANVLTF. The CDR3 DNA reads as TGTGCCAGCTCACTTTCCCCTTCTGGGGCCAACGTCCTGACTTTC.